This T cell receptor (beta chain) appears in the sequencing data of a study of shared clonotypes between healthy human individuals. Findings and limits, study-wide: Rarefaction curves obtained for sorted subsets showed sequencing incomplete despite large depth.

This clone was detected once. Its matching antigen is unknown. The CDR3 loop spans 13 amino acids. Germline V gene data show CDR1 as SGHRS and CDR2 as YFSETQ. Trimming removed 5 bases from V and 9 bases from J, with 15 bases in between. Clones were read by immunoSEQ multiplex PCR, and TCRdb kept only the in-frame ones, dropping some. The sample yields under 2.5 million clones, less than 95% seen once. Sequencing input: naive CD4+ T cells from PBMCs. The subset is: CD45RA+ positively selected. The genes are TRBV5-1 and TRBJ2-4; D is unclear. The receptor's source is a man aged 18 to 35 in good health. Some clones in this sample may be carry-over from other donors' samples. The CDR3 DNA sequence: TGCGCCAGCAGATTAGAGACTGAAGGCATTCAGTACTTC. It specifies CASRLETEGIQYF. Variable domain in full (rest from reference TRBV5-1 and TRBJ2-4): KAGVTQTPRYLIKTRGQQVTLSCSPISGHRSVSWYQQTPGQGLQFLFEYFSETQRNKGNFPGRFSGRQFSNSRSEMNVSTLELGDSALYLCASRLETEGIQYFGAGTRLSVL.